This TCR beta chain was sequenced for a study of blood T cell repertoires in COVID-19. Overall study: T cells, B-cell-depleted T cells, or PBMCs supplied cDNA or gDNA.

Under the authors' procedure: Amplification from reference gene primers served as the basis for estimated nucleated cell counts. Only in-frame clones appear in the TCRdb table, and some are missing; sequencing was by immunoSEQ multiplex PCR. The V and J calls and the clone size are those of that table, but D and trimming were determined from the DNA. In the table there are about 180,000 clones, nearly 90% of which are singletons. This CDR3 region has 15 residues. CDR1 is SEHNR and CDR2 is FQNEAQ in the germline V gene (reference sequence). Trimming left V 5 bases short and J 2 bases short, with 15 bases between.

The chain employs TRBV7-9 and TRBJ2-5; maybe TRBD2 (5 bases). This clonotype was sampled from a young man who had recovered from COVID-19. The source material was peripheral blood. CDR3 amino acids: CASSPGDFPQETQYF. Written as DNA, the CDR3 is TGTGCCAGCAGCCCCGGGGATTTCCCACAAGAGACCCAGTACTTC.